The clone carrying this T cell receptor beta chain was observed many times. The antigen is undetermined. Germline V gives CDR1 ENHRY, CDR2 SYGVKD. V was trimmed by 6 bases and J by 3 bases, leaving 4 bases between them. The CDR3 has 11 amino acids. The sample belongs to a study of blood T cells in healthy people across ages. Findings and limits, study-wide: Donors of long life had a larger count of naive CD4+ cells and greater diversity than aged donors.

With a J-beta primer mix and a sample-barcoded 5' primer, a second PCR ran about 7 to 12 cycles. MiXCR, applied by TCRdb to the 5' RACE reads, yields one record per CDR3 protein. The sample carries 550,000 to 800,000 distinct CDR3 sequences, 21% recorded once. The sample taken for sequencing was blood. The clonotype comes from a man aged 65 to 79 in good health. The chain uses TRBV10-3 and TRBJ2-3; D is undetermined. The CDR3 sequence is CAIRNTDTQYF. CDR3 nucleotide sequence: TGTGCCATCAGGAATACAGATACGCAGTATTTT.